This T cell receptor (beta chain) was found in a study of T cell repertoires in cytomegalovirus infection. About the study: Peptides in the study included HLA-C-restricted and HLA-B-restricted CMV epitopes.

From the reads, TCRdb called clonotypes with MiXCR, one entry per CDR3 protein. The sample yields 310,000 or so distinct CDR3 sequences, roughly 25% seen once. Worth noting for this clonotype: As yet, its antigen is unknown.

V gave up 2 bases and J gave up 4 bases, with 12 bases separating them. From germline, CDR1 is MNHEY and CDR2 SVGEGT. The CDR3 runs 15 residues. This chain links TRBV6-2 or TRBV6-3 with TRBJ1-5; weak D call: TRBD1 (6 bases). The sequence was collected from a human donor in good health (CMV status not recorded). Some clones in this sample may be carry-over from other donors' samples. The material sequenced was cultured PBMCs, taken from culture after CMV antigen stimulation. The CDR3 loop reads CASSYGGTKNQPQHF. CDR3 nucleotides: TGTGCCAGCAGTTACGGAGGGACAAAGAATCAGCCCCAGCATTTT.